One T cell receptor beta chain is described in this entry. Method: immunoSEQ multiplex PCR; TCRdb's copy keeps in-frame clones and lacks some. The sample shows 330,000 or so clones, 92% of them seen only once. Between the trimmed V and J ends, which lost 5 bases and 7 bases, there was a span of 15 bases. The CDR3 covers 15 residues. Per germline, CDR1 SEHNR and CDR2 FQNEAQ (reference sequence). This entry is derived from a study of blood T cell repertoires in COVID-19. Input material: PBMCs or T cells enriched from blood (not recorded which). This TCR was sampled from a woman in her twenties or thirties who had recovered from COVID-19. The chain employs TRBV7-9 and TRBJ1-6; D unresolved. Here the CDR3 DNA reads TGTGCCAGCAGCCCCGGTGGAGGGATCAATTCACCCCTCCACTTT. It specifies CASSPGGGINSPLHF.